This T cell receptor (beta chain) was profiled in a study of blood T cell repertoires in COVID-19. Study overall: Samples of COVID-19 (acute and convalescent) were obtained from the United States, Italy and Spain. T cells, B-cell-depleted T cells, or PBMCs provided the cDNA or gDNA that served as material.

J lost 5 bases, V lost 4 bases, and 6 bases had no gene match. Germline V CDR1 and CDR2: SGHNT, YYREEE (reference sequence). The CDR3 is made up of 15 amino acids. This clone was counted only a few times. Original handling: Amplification of reference gene primers was used by the study to estimate nucleated cell counts. Some clones are missing from TCRdb's copy, which holds only in-frame ones; the method was immunoSEQ multiplex PCR. The V and J calls and the clone size are those of that table, but D and trimming were determined from the DNA. The repertoire has around 140,000 clones, 80% to 90% of them found once; the top ten carry about 6%.

Sequenced: peripheral blood. The TCR sequence derives from a man aged 80 or over with acute or convalescent COVID-19. The chain employs TRBV5-4 and TRBJ1-6; 7 bases match TRBD1. The CDR3 nucleotides read TGTGCCAGCAGCGACGGGACAGCGCATAATTCACCCCTCCACTTT. It translates to CASSDGTAHNSPLHF. Drawing the rest from reference TRBV5-4 and TRBJ1-6, the complete variable domain is ETGVTQSPTHLIKTRGQQVTLRCSSQSGHNTVSWYQQALGQGPQFIFQYYREEENGRGNFPPRFSGLQFPNYSSELNVNALELDDSALYLCASSDGTAHNSPLHFGNGTRLTVT.